The next 5 T cell receptor beta chains were all read from a single sample in a study of a mutant IDH1 vaccine in newly diagnosed glioma. Here immunoSEQ multiplex PCR was the method, and the copy in TCRdb shows in-frame clones only, minus some. The sample gives approximately 43,000 clones, 80% to 90% of which show up once; roughly 1.5% is in the top ten. No antigen has been identified for these receptors. Time point described: week 35, safety follow-up. All doses held 300 ug of mutant IDH1 20-mer peptide, with topical imiquimod. The source was PBMCs, collected from a glioma patient whose treatment included an IDH1 peptide vaccine. These receptors came from a man between 35 and 55 years old with glioma.

The chain carries TRBV7-9 and TRBJ2-3; perhaps TRBD2 as D (6 bases). This CDR3 is 18 amino acids long. V was cut by 6 bases and J by 0 bases, with 22 bases left in between. In germline, CDR1 is SEHNR, CDR2 FQNEAQ (reference sequence). The CDR3, as DNA: TGTGCCAGCAGTCCTACCGGGGGTCGGGTTACTAGCACAGATACGCAGTATTTT. Translated, it gives CASSPTGGRVTSTDTQYF. The full variable domain, completed using reference TRBV7-9 and TRBJ2-3, is DTGVSQNPRHKITKRGQNVTFRCDPISEHNRLYWYRQTLGQGPEFLTYFQNEAQLEKSRLLSDRFSAERPKGSFSTLEIQRTEQGDSAMYLCASSPTGGRVTSTDTQYFGPGTRLTVL.

The chain employs TRBV27 and TRBJ2-4; D perhaps matches TRBD2 (5 bases). Germline V gene data show CDR1 as MNHEY and CDR2 as SMNVEV (reference sequence). V was clipped by 5 bases and J by 6 bases, with 14 bases between them. The CDR3 loop spans 14 amino acids. The CDR3 is CASSSPAEGNIQYF. The CDR3 DNA sequence: TGTGCCAGCAGTAGCCCCGCCGAGGGAAACATTCAGTACTTC.

V and J are TRBV5-1 and TRBJ2-3; TRBD1 aligns across 7 bases. The CDR3 has 15 residues. Trimming cost V 4 bases and J 2 bases; bases outside gene matches: 7. CDR1 and CDR2 (germline): SGHRS, YFSETQ. Here the CDR3 DNA reads TGCGCCAGCAGCAGAAACGGACAGGTCACAGATACGCAGTATTTT. Protein sequence: CASSRNGQVTDTQYF.

The V and J genes are TRBV2 and TRBJ1-2; the D is unclear. The length of the CDR3 is 12 residues. Trimming stripped 6 bases from V and 6 bases from J, with 11 bases between. From germline, CDR1 is SNHLY and CDR2 FYNNEI. The CDR3, as DNA: TGTGCCAGCAGCCGGGATATAAATGGCTACACCTTC. Its translation is CASSRDINGYTF.

The chain is built from TRBV18 and TRBJ1-4, with D hard to call. The V end lost 3 bases, the J end lost 5 bases, and 10 bases lay between the germline ends. This CDR3 contains 14 residues. Germline V CDR1 and CDR2: KGHSH, LQKENI. The chain's CDR3 is CASSPDGLNEKLFF. Here the CDR3 DNA reads TGTGCCAGCTCACCGGACGGACTGAATGAAAAACTGTTTTTT.